Listed below are T cell receptor beta chains from one sample, sequenced in a study of blood T cell repertoires in COVID-19. Clones were read by immunoSEQ multiplex PCR, and TCRdb kept only the in-frame ones, dropping some. The repertoire holds 300,000 to 400,000 clones, with about 88% as singletons. The specimen sequenced was PBMCs or T cells enriched from blood (not recorded which). These receptors all come from a woman aged 18-29 years who had recovered from COVID-19. Each CDR3 is given with its conserved first and last residue. D genes are given only for firm matches. Size tells how often a clone was seen (once, few, many) or the class of an expanded clone, and some rows leave it out.

clone size	V gene	D gene	J gene	CDR3 protein	CDR3 DNA
NA	TRBV11-3	NA	TRBJ2-1	CASSLVGAENEQFF	TGTGCCAGCAGCTTAGTTGGGGCCGAGAATGAGCAGTTCTTC
NA	TRBV1	NA	TRBJ1-6	CTSSQAIGSGTGTSNNSPLHF	TGCACCAGCAGCCAAGCAATTGGGTCGGGGACAGGGACCTCCAATAATTCACCCCTCCACTTT
NA	TRBV29-1	NA	TRBJ2-7	CSVIPGGESYEQYF	TGCAGCGTCATCCCCGGCGGGGAATCCTACGAGCAGTACTTC
NA	TRBV18	NA	TRBJ1-1	CASSRQGITEAFF	TGTGCCAGCTCACGGCAGGGAATTACTGAAGCTTTCTTT
NA	TRBV7-8	NA	TRBJ1-1	CASSLRENTEAFF	TGTGCCAGCAGCTTACGGGAGAACACTGAAGCTTTCTTT
NA	TRBV27	NA	TRBJ1-1	CASSPGLPNTEAFF	TGTGCCAGCAGTCCGGGACTGCCGAACACTGAAGCTTTCTTT
NA	TRBV3-1/TRBV3-2	TRBD2	TRBJ2-1	CASSLRRQRGGPLNEQFF	TGTGCCAGCAGCCTAAGACGGCAGCGGGGGGGCCCTTTGAATGAGCAGTTCTTC
NA	TRBV30	NA	TRBJ2-1	CAWSVGGAGRYNEQFF	TGTGCCTGGAGTGTGGGGGGAGCGGGCCGATACAATGAGCAGTTCTTC
NA	TRBV6-2/TRBV6-3	NA	TRBJ2-7	CASSYSRYSPYEQYF	TGTGCCAGCAGTTACTCGAGGTACTCTCCCTACGAGCAGTACTTC
NA	TRBV18	NA	TRBJ1-6	CASSPGVRGNSPLHF	TGTGCCAGCTCACCAGGCGTTAGGGGCAATTCACCCCTCCACTTT
NA	TRBV5-1	NA	TRBJ1-2	CASSLGDNYGYTF	TGCGCCAGCAGCCTAGGAGACAACTATGGCTACACCTTC
NA	TRBV7-9	TRBD1	TRBJ1-1	CASSFPKTGRTEAFF	TGTGCCAGCAGCTTTCCTAAGACAGGGCGCACTGAAGCTTTCTTT
NA	TRBV18	NA	TRBJ2-4	CASSHPRLEGKNIQYF	TGTGCCAGCTCACATCCCCGACTAGAGGGCAAAAACATTCAGTACTTC
few	TRBV2	TRBD1	TRBJ2-4	CASSEAPAGHRGTKNIQYF	TGTGCCAGCAGTGAAGCGCCGGCCGGGCACAGGGGAACCAAAAACATTCAGTACTTC
NA	TRBV2	NA	TRBJ2-1	CASSETGRNNEQFF	TGTGCCAGCAGTGAGACAGGCCGAAACAATGAGCAGTTCTTC
NA	TRBV12-3/TRBV12-4	NA	TRBJ2-5	CASSLYSGETQYF	TGTGCCAGCAGTTTGTATTCAGGGGAGACCCAGTACTTC
NA	TRBV9	TRBD1	TRBJ1-2	CASSVTGHGYTF	TGTGCCAGCAGCGTGACAGGGCATGGCTACACCTTC
NA	TRBV18	TRBD1	TRBJ1-1	CASSFLTGDTEAFF	TGTGCCAGCTCTTTTCTGACAGGGGACACTGAAGCTTTCTTT
NA	TRBV15	TRBD2	TRBJ2-2	CATSSGLAGVTGELFF	TGTGCCACCAGCAGTGGACTAGCGGGGGTTACCGGGGAGCTGTTTTTT
NA	TRBV6-6	TRBD2	TRBJ2-7	CASRNLAGPGHEQYF	TGTGCCAGCAGGAACCTAGCGGGCCCCGGGCACGAGCAGTACTTC
NA	TRBV14	NA	TRBJ2-1	CASSQVEGVEQFF	TGTGCCAGCAGCCAAGTAGAGGGGGTTGAGCAGTTCTTC
NA	TRBV10-3	TRBD1	TRBJ1-3	CAISRDRGSGNTIYF	TGTGCCATCAGCCGGGACAGGGGATCTGGAAACACCATATATTTT
many	TRBV6-1	TRBD1	TRBJ2-7	CASSEAEGTAYEQYF	TGTGCCAGCAGTGAAGCAGAGGGGACAGCCTACGAGCAGTACTTC
NA	TRBV4-1	NA	TRBJ2-3	CASSQAAAYTDTQYF	TGCGCCAGCAGCCAAGCAGCGGCTTACACAGATACGCAGTATTTT
NA	TRBV19	TRBD1	TRBJ1-2	CASSTRQGRYGYTF	TGTGCCAGTAGTACACGACAGGGGCGCTATGGCTACACCTTC
few	TRBV13	NA	TRBJ1-1	CASSSNRENTEAFF	TGTGCCAGCAGCTCGAACAGGGAGAACACTGAAGCTTTCTTT